This T cell receptor beta chain was sequenced during a study of CD8 T cells in Susac syndrome. The V and J ends lost 6 bases and 3 bases respectively, with 15 bases between them. Looked up from germline, CDR1 is DFQATT and CDR2 is SNEGSKA (reference sequence). The CDR3 is 15 residues long. Reverse transcription of about 0.5 to 1 ug RNA used random hexamers. Each CDR3 protein is one row after TCRdb ran MiXCR on the immunoSEQ multiplex PCR reads. The sample holds 150,000 to 200,000 distinct CDR3 sequences, under 97% seen once. The V and J genes are TRBV20-1 and TRBJ1-6; weak D call: TRBD1 (5 bases). This TCR was recovered from a human donor with multiple sclerosis. The specimen was CD4+ T cells from PBMCs. The CDR3 loop is CSAMLRQSYNSPLHF. The CDR3 DNA follows: TGCAGTGCCATGCTCCGACAGAGCTATAATTCACCCCTCCACTTT.